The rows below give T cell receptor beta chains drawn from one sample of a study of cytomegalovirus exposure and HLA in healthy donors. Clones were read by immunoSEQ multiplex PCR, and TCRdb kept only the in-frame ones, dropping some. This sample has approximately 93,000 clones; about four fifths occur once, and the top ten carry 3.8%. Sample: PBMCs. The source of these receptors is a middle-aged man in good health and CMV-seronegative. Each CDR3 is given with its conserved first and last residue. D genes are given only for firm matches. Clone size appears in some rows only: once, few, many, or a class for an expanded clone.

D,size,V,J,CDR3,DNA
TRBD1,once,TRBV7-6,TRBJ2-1,CASSLADTGGSYNEQFF,TGTGCCAGCAGCTTAGCAGACACAGGGGGATCCTACAATGAGCAGTTCTTC
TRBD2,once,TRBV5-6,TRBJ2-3,CASSRPGLASDTQYF,TGTGCCAGCAGCCGTCCGGGACTAGCTTCCGATACGCAGTATTTT
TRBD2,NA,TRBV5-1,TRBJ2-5,CASSLGGLAGAGETQYF,TGCGCCAGCAGCTTGGGGGGGCTAGCGGGGGCTGGAGAGACCCAGTACTTC
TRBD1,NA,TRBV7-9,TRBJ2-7,CASSLGDRHYYEQYF,TGTGCCAGCAGCTTGGGGGACAGGCACTACTACGAGCAGTACTTC
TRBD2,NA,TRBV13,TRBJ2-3,CASSPEAGGPDTQYF,TGTGCCAGCAGCCCTGAAGCGGGAGGACCAGATACGCAGTATTTT
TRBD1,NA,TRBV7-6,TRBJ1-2,CASSIQSPGQGRDGYTF,TGTGCCAGCAGCATACAATCCCCGGGACAGGGGCGTGATGGCTACACCTTC
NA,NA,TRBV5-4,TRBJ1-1,CASSLESFMNTEAFF,TGTGCCAGCAGCTTGGAGAGTTTCATGAACACTGAAGCTTTCTTT
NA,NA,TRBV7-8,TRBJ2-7,CASSRGVGTAGVGWDEQYF,TGTGCCAGCAGCCGAGGGGTCGGGACAGCGGGAGTTGGGTGGGACGAGCAGTACTTC
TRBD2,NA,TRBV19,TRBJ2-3,CASRPGGSTDTQYF,TGTGCCAGTAGACCGGGAGGCTCCACAGATACGCAGTATTTT
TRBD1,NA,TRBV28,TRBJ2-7,CASSSGTGRSYEQYF,TGTGCCAGCAGTTCCGGGACAGGGCGATCCTACGAGCAGTACTTC
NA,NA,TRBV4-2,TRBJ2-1,CASSQNVRSSYNEQFF,TGTGCCAGCAGCCAGAACGTTCGTAGCTCCTACAATGAGCAGTTCTTC
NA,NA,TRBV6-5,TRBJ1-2,CASSPGQPGYYGYTF,TGTGCCAGCAGCCCTGGACAACCAGGCTACTATGGCTACACCTTC
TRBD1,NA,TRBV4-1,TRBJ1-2,CASSQDGGTGGGYGYTF,TGCGCCAGCAGCCAAGATGGGGGGACAGGGGGCGGCTATGGCTACACCTTC
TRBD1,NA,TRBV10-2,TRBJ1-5,CASRGDRSNQPQHF,TGCGCCAGCAGAGGGGACAGAAGTAATCAGCCCCAGCATTTT
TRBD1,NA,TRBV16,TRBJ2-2,CASSPRTGITGELFF,TGTGCCAGCAGCCCAAGGACAGGGATCACCGGGGAGCTGTTTTTT
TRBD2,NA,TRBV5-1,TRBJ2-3,CASSPPGLAGTDTQYF,TGCGCCAGCAGCCCGCCGGGACTAGCGGGCACAGATACGCAGTATTTT
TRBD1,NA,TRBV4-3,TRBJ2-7,CASSQEQGSYEQYF,TGCGCCAGCAGCCAAGAACAGGGGTCGTACGAGCAGTACTTC
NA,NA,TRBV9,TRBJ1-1,CASSVGVGDTVNTEAFF,TGTGCCAGCAGCGTAGGGGTCGGGGACACAGTGAACACTGAAGCTTTCTTT
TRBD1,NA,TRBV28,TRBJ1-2,CASTKAGGNYGYTF,TGTGCCAGCACTAAGGCAGGGGGGAACTATGGCTACACCTTC
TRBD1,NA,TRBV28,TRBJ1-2,CASSPPGQGAFYGYTF,TGTGCCAGCAGTCCACCCGGACAGGGGGCTTTTTATGGCTACACCTTC
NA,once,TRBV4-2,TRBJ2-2,CASSQDRAGITGELFF,TGTGCCAGCAGCCAAGATAGGGCGGGAATCACCGGGGAGCTGTTTTTT
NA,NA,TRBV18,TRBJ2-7,CASSPLEHGGSSPYEQYF,TGTGCCAGCTCACCACTTGAACACGGAGGGTCGAGTCCCTACGAGCAGTACTTC
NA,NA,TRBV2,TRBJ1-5,CASNGLGGGTNQPQHF,TGTGCCAGCAATGGGTTGGGCGGGGGGACCAATCAGCCCCAGCATTTT
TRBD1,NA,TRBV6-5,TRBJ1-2,CASSQTGTGLGYTF,TGTGCCAGCAGTCAAACCGGGACAGGGCTTGGCTACACCTTC
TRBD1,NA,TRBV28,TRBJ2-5,CASSHHRGRGETQYF,TGTGCCAGCAGCCACCACAGGGGGCGCGGGGAGACCCAGTACTTC
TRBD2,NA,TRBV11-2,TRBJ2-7,CASSPQASGTYEQYF,TGTGCCAGCAGCCCCCAGGCTAGCGGGACTTACGAGCAGTACTTC
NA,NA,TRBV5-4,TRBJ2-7,CASSSPGEAAEQYF,TGTGCCAGCAGCTCTCCCGGGGAGGCGGCCGAGCAGTACTTC
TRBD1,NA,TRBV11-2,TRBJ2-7,CASSPDRGPPYEQYF,TGTGCCAGCAGCCCGGACAGGGGCCCCCCGTACGAGCAGTACTTC
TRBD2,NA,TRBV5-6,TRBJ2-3,CASSKTGLAGTTDTQYF,TGTGCCAGCAGCAAGACCGGACTAGCGGGAACCACAGATACGCAGTATTTT
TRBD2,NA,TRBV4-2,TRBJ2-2,CASSQTGLKTGELFF,TGTGCCAGCAGCCAAACGGGACTAAAGACCGGGGAGCTGTTTTTT
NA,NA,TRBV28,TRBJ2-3,CASSLAGDTQYF,TGTGCCAGCAGTTTAGCAGGAGATACGCAGTATTTT
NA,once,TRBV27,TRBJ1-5,CASSLAFGGFYSNQPQHF,TGTGCCAGCAGTTTAGCCTTTGGGGGGTTTTATAGCAATCAGCCCCAGCATTTT
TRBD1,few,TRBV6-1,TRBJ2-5,CASSALQGQETQYF,TGTGCCAGCAGTGCCCTACAGGGGCAAGAGACCCAGTACTTC
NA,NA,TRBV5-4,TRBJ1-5,CASSRGEGDQPQHF,TGTGCCAGCAGCCGCGGAGAGGGGGATCAGCCCCAGCATTTT
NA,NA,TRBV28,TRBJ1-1,CASSFRGYEAFF,TGTGCCAGCAGTTTCCGAGGATATGAAGCTTTCTTT
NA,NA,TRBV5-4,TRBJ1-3,CASSARTGFGNTIYF,TGTGCCAGCAGCGCACGTACAGGGTTCGGAAACACCATATATTTT